This record covers a single T cell receptor beta chain. In the PCR, 60 Vbeta and 13 Jbeta primers were used. Measured with immunoSEQ multiplex PCR; TCRdb has only the in-frame clones, and not every one. The sample includes roughly 200,000 clones, roughly 80% seen only once; the top ten take approximately 2%. The CDR3 extends over 15 amino acids. The V gene end was trimmed by 4 bases and the J gene end by 8 bases; junction bases not matched to a gene: 6. Germline CDR1 is SSHAT and CDR2 is FNYEAQ (reference sequence). The sample originates from a study of cytomegalovirus exposure and HLA in healthy donors.

V usage is TRBV7-7 and J usage is TRBJ2-2, with 11 positions matching TRBD1. The sequence was obtained from a woman aged 25-40 years in good health and CMV-seropositive. Sequenced material: PBMCs. The CDR3 loop is CASSSGTGGVGELFF. In DNA, the CDR3 is TGTGCCAGCAGCTCCGGGACAGGGGGAGTGGGGGAGCTGTTTTTT.